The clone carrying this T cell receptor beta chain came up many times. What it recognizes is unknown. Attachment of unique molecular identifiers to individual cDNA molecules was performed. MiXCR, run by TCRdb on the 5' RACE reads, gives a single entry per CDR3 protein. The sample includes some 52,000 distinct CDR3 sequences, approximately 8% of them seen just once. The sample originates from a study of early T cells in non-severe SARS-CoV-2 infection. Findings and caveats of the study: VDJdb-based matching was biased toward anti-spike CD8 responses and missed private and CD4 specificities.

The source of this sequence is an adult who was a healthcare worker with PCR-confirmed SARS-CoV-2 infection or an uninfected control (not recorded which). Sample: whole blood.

The CDR3 DNA sequence: TGTGCAAGTCTCCCGACAAGAGGGGAATCGGACACAGATACGCAGTATTTT. This encodes CASLPTRGESDTDTQYF. The chain recombines TRBV12-2 with TRBJ2-3; the table's TRBD1 call for D was not verified on the DNA. TRBV12-2 is classified as a pseudogene. The CDR3 is 17 residues long.